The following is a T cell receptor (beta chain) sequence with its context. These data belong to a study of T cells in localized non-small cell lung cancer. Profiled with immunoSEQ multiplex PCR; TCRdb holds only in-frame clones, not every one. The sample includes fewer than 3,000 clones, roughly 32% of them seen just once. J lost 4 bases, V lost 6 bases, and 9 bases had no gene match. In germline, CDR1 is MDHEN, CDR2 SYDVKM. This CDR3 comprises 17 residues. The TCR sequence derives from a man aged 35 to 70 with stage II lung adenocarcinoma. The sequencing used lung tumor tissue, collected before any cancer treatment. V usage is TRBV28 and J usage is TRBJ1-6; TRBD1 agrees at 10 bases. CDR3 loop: CASSPGQGSGYNSPLHF. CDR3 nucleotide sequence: TGTGCCAGCAGCCCGGGACAGGGGAGTGGGTATAATTCACCCCTCCACTTT.